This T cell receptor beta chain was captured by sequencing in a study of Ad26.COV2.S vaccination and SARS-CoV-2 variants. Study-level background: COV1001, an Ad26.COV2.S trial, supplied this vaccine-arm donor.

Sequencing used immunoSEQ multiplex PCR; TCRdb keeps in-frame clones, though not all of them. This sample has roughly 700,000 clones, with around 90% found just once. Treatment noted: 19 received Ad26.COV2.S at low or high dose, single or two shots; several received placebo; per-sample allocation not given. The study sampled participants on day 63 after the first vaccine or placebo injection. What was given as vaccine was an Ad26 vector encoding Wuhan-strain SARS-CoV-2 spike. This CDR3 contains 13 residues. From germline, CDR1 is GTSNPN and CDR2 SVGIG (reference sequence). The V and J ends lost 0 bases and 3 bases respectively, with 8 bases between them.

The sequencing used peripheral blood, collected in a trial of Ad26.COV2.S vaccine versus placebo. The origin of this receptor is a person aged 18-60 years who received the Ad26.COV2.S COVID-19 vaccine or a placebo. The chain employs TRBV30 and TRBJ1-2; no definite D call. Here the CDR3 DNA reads TGTGCCTGGAGTGTACTTTCCGACTATGGCTACACCTTC. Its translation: CAWSVLSDYGYTF.